The rows below give T cell receptor beta chains drawn from one sample of a study of T-cell reconstitution after alpha-beta-depleted transplantation in children. One entry per CDR3 protein results from TCRdb running MiXCR on the PCR reads. The data show 15,000 to 20,000 distinct CDR3 sequences, with under 15% seen just once and over 55% held by the top ten. The sample here was PBMCs, mostly from graft donor cells, taken 180 days after TCRalphabeta/CD19-depleted stem cell transplant. The receptors derive from a boy in the first two years of life who had a stem cell transplant for Wiskott-Aldrich syndrome, so the T cells may come from the graft donor. Each CDR3 is given with its conserved first and last residue. D genes are given only for firm matches. Where a row states a size, it is once, few, many or the class of an expanded clone; other rows omit it.

CATRHPTRGNTEAFF TGTGCCACCCGACACCCGACCAGGGGGAACACTGAAGCTTTCTTT TRBJ1-1 TRBV6-2/TRBV6-3 15 NA NA
CAMGPGLRGNQPQHF TGTGCCATGGGCCCCGGGCTCCGCGGCAATCAGCCCCAGCATTTT TRBJ1-5 TRBV10-3 15 NA NA
CASGQGAVVETEAFF TGCGCCTCTGGACAGGGGGCCGTAGTGGAGACTGAAGCTTTCTTT TRBJ1-1 TRBV5-1 15 TRBD1 many
CASSLKQTPGPFF TGCGCCAGCAGCCTTAAGCAGACTCCCGGACCGTTCTTC TRBJ2-1 TRBV4-3 13 NA few
CASSPLIGANYGYTF TGTGCCAGCAGCCCTCTAATAGGGGCTAACTATGGCTACACCTTC TRBJ1-2 TRBV7-3 15 NA NA
CASSDYGRGNTDTQYF TGCGCCAGCAGTGACTACGGACGGGGGAACACAGATACGCAGTATTTT TRBJ2-3 TRBV10-2 16 NA few
CASSKEWGLRASDTQYF TGTGCCAGCAGCAAAGAATGGGGCCTCCGGGCATCAGATACGCAGTATTTT TRBJ2-3 TRBV7-6 17 NA many
CASSAFEGSGNTIYF TGTGCCAGCAGCGCCTTTGAGGGATCTGGAAACACCATATATTTT TRBJ1-3 TRBV11-2 15 NA many
CASSSGDTQYF TGTGCCAGCAGCTCAGGGGATACGCAGTATTTT TRBJ2-3 TRBV5-6 11 NA few
CSAQVRLYGYTF TGCAGTGCTCAAGTCCGGCTTTATGGCTACACCTTC TRBJ1-2 TRBV20-1 12 NA few
CASRGRKSNQPQHF TGCGCCAGCCGCGGACGGAAAAGCAATCAGCCCCAGCATTTT TRBJ1-5 TRBV23-1 14 NA few
CASSLWSQANYGYTF TGTGCCAGCAGCTTATGGTCCCAGGCTAACTATGGCTACACCTTC TRBJ1-2 TRBV7-2 15 NA many
CASSFTGPTEAFF TGTGCCAGCAGTTTTACAGGGCCCACTGAAGCTTTCTTT TRBJ1-1 TRBV12-3/TRBV12-4 13 NA NA
CASSLGTGPYEQYF TGTGCCAGCAGCTTAGGGACAGGTCCTTACGAGCAGTACTTC TRBJ2-7 TRBV7-2 14 TRBD1 few
CASSFWDSDGELFF TGTGCCAGCAGCTTCTGGGACAGTGACGGGGAGCTGTTTTTT TRBJ2-2 TRBV7-9 14 TRBD1 many
CASRSVFSYNEQFF TGTGCCAGCAGATCAGTTTTCTCCTACAATGAGCAGTTCTTC TRBJ2-1 TRBV27 14 NA many
CASSLAGLAGGLDEQYF TGTGCCAGCAGCTTAGCGGGGCTAGCGGGAGGGCTAGACGAGCAGTACTTC TRBJ2-7 TRBV7-2 17 TRBD2 many
CSVLMNTEAFF TGCAGCGTTCTGATGAACACTGAAGCTTTCTTT TRBJ1-1 TRBV29-1 11 NA medium-sized
CASSLLAGEGGEQYF TGCGCCAGCAGCCTATTAGCGGGAGAGGGGGGCGAGCAGTACTTC TRBJ2-7 TRBV5-1 15 TRBD2 NA
CSAVAGWSEQYF TGCAGCGCCGTAGCGGGATGGAGCGAGCAGTACTTC TRBJ2-7 TRBV29-1 12 TRBD2 many
CASSLQGAGEKLFF TGTGCCAGCAGCTTACAGGGGGCTGGGGAAAAACTGTTTTTT TRBJ1-4 TRBV28 14 TRBD1 many
CASSSDRGRNQPQHF TGTGCCAGCAGTTCCGACAGGGGGCGCAATCAGCCCCAGCATTTT TRBJ1-5 TRBV6-2/TRBV6-3 15 TRBD1 NA
CASRTSGSDEQFF TGCGCCAGCAGGACTAGCGGGAGCGATGAGCAGTTCTTC TRBJ2-1 TRBV10-2 13 TRBD2 many
CASGRAYGYTF TGTGCCAGCGGCAGGGCCTATGGCTACACCTTC TRBJ1-2 TRBV7-9 11 NA few
CASSLGLAGRTGELFF TGTGCCAGCAGTCTAGGGCTAGCGGGCCGAACCGGGGAGCTGTTTTTT TRBJ2-2 TRBV12-3/TRBV12-4 16 TRBD2 few
CSAKLLLAGGVSEQFF TGCAGTGCTAAACTGCTGCTAGCGGGAGGCGTCAGTGAGCAGTTCTTC TRBJ2-1 TRBV20-1 16 TRBD2 many
CATSRGRGTGAYEQYF TGTGCCACCAGCAGAGGGCGGGGGACAGGGGCCTACGAGCAGTACTTC TRBJ2-7 TRBV15 16 TRBD1 NA
CASSFPTSGVTDTQYF TGCGCCAGCAGCTTTCCGACTAGCGGGGTCACAGATACGCAGTATTTT TRBJ2-3 TRBV5-1 16 TRBD2 many
CASSQGTGGVGANVLTF TGTGCCAGCAGCCAAGGGACAGGGGGCGTTGGGGCCAACGTCCTGACTTTC TRBJ2-6 TRBV11-1 17 TRBD1 many
CASSLAGGLSNQPQHF TGTGCCAGCAGCTTGGCGGGGGGACTTAGCAATCAGCCCCAGCATTTT TRBJ1-5 TRBV5-5 16 NA NA
CASSFRFSTDTQYF TGTGCCAGCAGTTTCAGGTTTAGCACAGATACGCAGTATTTT TRBJ2-3 TRBV28 14 NA many
CATSDPLDVNEQFF TGTGCCACCAGTGACCCACTAGACGTGAATGAGCAGTTCTTC TRBJ2-1 TRBV24-1 14 NA few
CSAEPGAGRETQYF TGCAGTGCTGAACCCGGGGCAGGGAGAGAGACCCAGTACTTC TRBJ2-5 TRBV20-1 14 NA few
CASSEFSWREADTQYF TGTGCCAGCAGTGAATTCTCCTGGCGGGAGGCCGATACGCAGTATTTT TRBJ2-3 TRBV6-1 16 TRBD2 NA
CASSSPHDGPETQYF TGTGCCAGTAGTAGCCCCCATGACGGTCCAGAGACCCAGTACTTC TRBJ2-5 TRBV19 15 NA NA
CSASDPSTASYGYTF TGCAGTGCTTCCGACCCATCGACAGCTAGCTATGGCTACACCTTC TRBJ1-2 TRBV20-1 15 NA many
CASKGTSGTDTQYF TGTGCCAGCAAGGGGACTAGCGGCACAGATACGCAGTATTTT TRBJ2-3 TRBV12-3/TRBV12-4 14 TRBD2 few
CASSDQGPNGELFF TGCGCCAGCAGCGATCAGGGACCTAATGGGGAGCTGTTTTTT TRBJ2-2 TRBV5-1 14 NA many
CASSFRDRFYGYTF TGTGCCAGCAGTTTCCGGGACCGATTCTATGGCTACACCTTC TRBJ1-2 TRBV28 14 NA many
CASSIENTGELFF TGTGCCAGCAGCATAGAGAACACCGGGGAGCTGTTTTTT TRBJ2-2 TRBV7-6 13 NA few
CASSPDYSYNEQFF TGCGCCAGCAGTCCGGACTACTCCTACAATGAGCAGTTCTTC TRBJ2-1 TRBV5-1 14 NA many
CASRHHTGASYNEQFF TGTGCCAGCAGACATCATACCGGGGCCTCCTACAATGAGCAGTTCTTC TRBJ2-1 TRBV12-3/TRBV12-4 16 NA many
CSVDHPLAQYF TGCAGCGTTGATCACCCGTTGGCGCAGTATTTT TRBJ2-3 TRBV29-1 11 NA many